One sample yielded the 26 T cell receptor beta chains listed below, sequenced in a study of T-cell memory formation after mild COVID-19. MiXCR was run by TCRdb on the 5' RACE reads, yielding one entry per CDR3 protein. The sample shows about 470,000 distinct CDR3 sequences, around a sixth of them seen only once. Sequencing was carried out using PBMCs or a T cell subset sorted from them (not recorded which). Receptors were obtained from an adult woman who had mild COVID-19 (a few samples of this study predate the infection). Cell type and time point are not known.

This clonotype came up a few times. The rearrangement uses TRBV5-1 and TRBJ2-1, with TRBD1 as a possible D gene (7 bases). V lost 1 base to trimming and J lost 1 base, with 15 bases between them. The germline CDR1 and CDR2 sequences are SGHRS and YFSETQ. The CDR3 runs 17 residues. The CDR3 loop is CASSLRSRDRSYNEQFF. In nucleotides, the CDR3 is TGCGCCAGCAGCTTGCGATCGCGGGACAGATCCTACAATGAGCAGTTCTTC.

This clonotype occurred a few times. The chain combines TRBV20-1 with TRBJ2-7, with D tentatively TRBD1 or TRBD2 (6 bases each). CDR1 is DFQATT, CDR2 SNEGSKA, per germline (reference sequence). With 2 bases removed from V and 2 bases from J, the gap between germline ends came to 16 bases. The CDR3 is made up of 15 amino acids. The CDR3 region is CSARRLDRGTYEQYF. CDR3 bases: TGCAGTGCTAGAAGACTAGATAGGGGGACCTACGAGCAGTACTTC.

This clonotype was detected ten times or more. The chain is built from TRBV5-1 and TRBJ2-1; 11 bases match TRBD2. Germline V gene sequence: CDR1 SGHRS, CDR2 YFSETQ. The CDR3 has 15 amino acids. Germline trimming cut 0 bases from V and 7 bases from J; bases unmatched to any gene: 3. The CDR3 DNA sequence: TGCGCCAGCAGCTTGGTAGCGGGGGGGCGTAATGAGCAGTTCTTC. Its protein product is CASSLVAGGRNEQFF.

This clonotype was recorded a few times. CDR3 nucleotides: TGCGCCAGCAGTTATGGACAGGGTTTTGATACAGATACGCAGTATTTT. Translating it yields CASSYGQGFDTDTQYF. The chain carries TRBV5-1 and TRBJ2-3; 8 bases map to TRBD1. Germline V gene data show CDR1 as SGHRS and CDR2 as YFSETQ. This CDR3 contains 16 residues. The V gene end was trimmed by 5 bases and the J gene end by 3 bases; junction bases not matched to a gene: 11. Full variable domain (missing parts from reference TRBV5-1 and TRBJ2-3): KAGVTQTPRYLIKTRGQQVTLSCSPISGHRSVSWYQQTPGQGLQFLFEYFSETQRNKGNFPGRFSGRQFSNSRSEMNVSTLELGDSALYLCASSYGQGFDTDTQYFGPGTRLTVL.

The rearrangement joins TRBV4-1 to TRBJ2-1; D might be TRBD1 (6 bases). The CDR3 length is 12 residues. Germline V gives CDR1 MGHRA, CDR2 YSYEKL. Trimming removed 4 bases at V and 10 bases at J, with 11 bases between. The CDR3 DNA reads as TGCGCCAGCAGCCGACCAAGGGGGGAGCAGTTCTTC. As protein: CASSRPRGEQFF.

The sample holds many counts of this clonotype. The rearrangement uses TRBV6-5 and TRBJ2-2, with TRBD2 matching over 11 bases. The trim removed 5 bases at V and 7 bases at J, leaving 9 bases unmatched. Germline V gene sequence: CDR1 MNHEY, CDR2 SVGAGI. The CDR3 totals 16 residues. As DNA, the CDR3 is TGTGCCAGCAGTCCGGGACTAGCGGCGCGAAACGGGGAGCTGTTTTTT. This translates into CASSPGLAARNGELFF.

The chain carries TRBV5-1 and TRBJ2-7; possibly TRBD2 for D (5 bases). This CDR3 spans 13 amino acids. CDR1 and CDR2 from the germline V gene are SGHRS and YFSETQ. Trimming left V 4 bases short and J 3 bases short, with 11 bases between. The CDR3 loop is CASSREQDYEQYF. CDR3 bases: TGCGCCAGCAGCAGGGAGCAAGACTACGAGCAGTACTTC.

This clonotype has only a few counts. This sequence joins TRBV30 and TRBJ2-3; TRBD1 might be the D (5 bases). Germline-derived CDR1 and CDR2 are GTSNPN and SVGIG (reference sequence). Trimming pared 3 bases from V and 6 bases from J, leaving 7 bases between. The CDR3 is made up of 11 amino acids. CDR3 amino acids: CAWSQGDTQYF. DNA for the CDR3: TGTGCCTGGAGCCAGGGTGATACGCAGTATTTT.

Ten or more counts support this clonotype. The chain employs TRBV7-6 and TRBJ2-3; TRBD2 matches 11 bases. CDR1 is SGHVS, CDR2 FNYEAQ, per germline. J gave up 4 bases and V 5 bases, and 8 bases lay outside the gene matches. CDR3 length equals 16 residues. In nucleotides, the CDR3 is TGTGCCAGCAGCCCAGGTAGCGGGGGGGCTCCAGATACGCAGTATTTT. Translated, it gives CASSPGSGGAPDTQYF. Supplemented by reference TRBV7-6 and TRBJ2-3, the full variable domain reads GAGVSQSPRYKVTKRGQDVALRCDPISGHVSLYWYRQALGQGPEFLTYFNYEAQQDKSGLPNDRFSAERPEGSISTLTIQRTEQRDSAMYRCASSPGSGGAPDTQYFGPGTRLTVL.

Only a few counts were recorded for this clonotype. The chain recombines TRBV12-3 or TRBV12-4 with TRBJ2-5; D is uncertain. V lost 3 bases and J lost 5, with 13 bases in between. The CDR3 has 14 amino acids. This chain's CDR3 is CASSFSILGETQYF. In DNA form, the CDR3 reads TGTGCCAGCAGTTTTTCGATCCTCGGGGAGACCCAGTACTTC.

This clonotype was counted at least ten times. The DNA of the CDR3 is TGTGCCAGCAGCTTGGGCGGACAGGGAGCCACCGGGGAGCTGTTTTTT. Translated: CASSLGGQGATGELFF. The chain links TRBV7-2 to TRBJ2-2; 8 bases line up with TRBD1. The CDR3 contains 16 residues. Germline CDR1 is SGHTA and CDR2 is FQGNSA. The V gene end was trimmed by 3 bases and the J gene end by 4 bases; junction bases not matched to a gene: 7.

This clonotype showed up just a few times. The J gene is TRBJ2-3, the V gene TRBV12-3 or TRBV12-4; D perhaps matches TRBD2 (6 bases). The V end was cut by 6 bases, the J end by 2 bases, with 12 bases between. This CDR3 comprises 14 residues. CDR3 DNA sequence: TGTGCCAGCAGCCTTCGGACTACCACAGATACGCAGTATTTT. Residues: CASSLRTTTDTQYF.

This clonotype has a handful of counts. In DNA, the CDR3 is TGTGCCAGCAGTGCCCTTAGCGGGAGCGACTACGAGCAGTACTTC. Its translation: CASSALSGSDYEQYF. This sequence joins TRBV2 and TRBJ2-7; 9 bases match TRBD2. V was pared by 4 bases and J by 3 bases, with 7 bases of the junction left unmatched. The CDR3 spans 15 residues. Germline CDR1 and CDR2: SNHLY and FYNNEI.

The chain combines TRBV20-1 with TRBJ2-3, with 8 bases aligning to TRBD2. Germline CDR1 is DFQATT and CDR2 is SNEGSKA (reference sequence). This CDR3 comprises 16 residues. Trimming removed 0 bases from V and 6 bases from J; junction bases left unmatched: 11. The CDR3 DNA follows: TGCAGTGCTAGAGATAGAGCGGGGGTGAACTTCGATACGCAGTATTTT. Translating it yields CSARDRAGVNFDTQYF.

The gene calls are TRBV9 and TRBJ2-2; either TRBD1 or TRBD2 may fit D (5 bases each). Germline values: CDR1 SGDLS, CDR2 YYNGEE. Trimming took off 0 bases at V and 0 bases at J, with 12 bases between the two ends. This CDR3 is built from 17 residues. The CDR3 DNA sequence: TGTGCCAGCAGCGTAGGGGGACGGCAAACGAACACCGGGGAGCTGTTTTTT. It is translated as CASSVGGRQTNTGELFF. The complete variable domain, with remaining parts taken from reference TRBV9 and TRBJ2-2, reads DSGVTQTPKHLITATGQRVTLRCSPRSGDLSVYWYQQSLDQGLQFLIQYYNGEERAKGNILERFSAQQFPDLHSELNLSSLELGDSALYFCASSVGGRQTNTGELFFGEGSRLTVL.

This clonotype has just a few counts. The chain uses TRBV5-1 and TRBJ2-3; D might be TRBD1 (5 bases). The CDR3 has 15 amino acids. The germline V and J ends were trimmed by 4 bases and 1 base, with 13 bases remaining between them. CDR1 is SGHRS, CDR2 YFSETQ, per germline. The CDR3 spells CASSVGRAGTDTQYF. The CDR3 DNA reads TGCGCCAGCAGCGTCGGCAGGGCGGGCACAGATACGCAGTATTTT.

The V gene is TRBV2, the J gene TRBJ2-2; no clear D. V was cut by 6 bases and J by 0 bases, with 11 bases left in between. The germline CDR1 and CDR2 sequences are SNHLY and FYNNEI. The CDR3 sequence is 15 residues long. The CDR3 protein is CASRRRDSNTGELFF. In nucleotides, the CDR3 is TGTGCCAGCAGACGTAGAGATTCGAACACCGGGGAGCTGTTTTTT. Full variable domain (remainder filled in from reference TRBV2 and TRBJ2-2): EPEVTQTPSHQVTQMGQEVILRCVPISNHLYFYWYRQILGQKVEFLVSFYNNEISEKSEIFDDQFSVERPDGSNFTLKIRSTKLEDSAMYFCASRRRDSNTGELFFGEGSRLTVL.

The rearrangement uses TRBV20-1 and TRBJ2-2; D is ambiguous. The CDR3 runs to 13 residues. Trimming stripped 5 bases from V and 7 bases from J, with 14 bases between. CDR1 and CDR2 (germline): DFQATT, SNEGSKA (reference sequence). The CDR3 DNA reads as TGCAGTGCTCAAGGGCTTGGTAACGGGGAGCTGTTTTTT. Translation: CSAQGLGNGELFF.

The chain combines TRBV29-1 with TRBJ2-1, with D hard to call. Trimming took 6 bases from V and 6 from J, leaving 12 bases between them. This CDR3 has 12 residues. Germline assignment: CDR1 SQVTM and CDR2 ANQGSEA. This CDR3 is CSVLAVFNEQFF. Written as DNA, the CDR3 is TGCAGCGTCCTGGCCGTTTTCAATGAGCAGTTCTTC.

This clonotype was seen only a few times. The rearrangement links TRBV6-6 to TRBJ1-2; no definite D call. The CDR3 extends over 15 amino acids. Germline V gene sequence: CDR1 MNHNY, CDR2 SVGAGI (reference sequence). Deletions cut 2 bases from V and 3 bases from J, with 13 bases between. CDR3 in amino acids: CASSYRRRRDYGYTF. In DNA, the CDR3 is TGTGCCAGCAGTTACAGGCGCAGGCGGGACTATGGCTACACCTTC.

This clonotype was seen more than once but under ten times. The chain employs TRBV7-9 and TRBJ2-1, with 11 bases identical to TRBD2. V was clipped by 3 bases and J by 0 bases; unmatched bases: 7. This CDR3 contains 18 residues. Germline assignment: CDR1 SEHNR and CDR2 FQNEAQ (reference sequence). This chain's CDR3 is CASSFTTSGRSSYNEQFF. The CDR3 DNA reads TGTGCCAGCAGCTTCACCACTAGCGGGAGAAGCTCCTACAATGAGCAGTTCTTC.

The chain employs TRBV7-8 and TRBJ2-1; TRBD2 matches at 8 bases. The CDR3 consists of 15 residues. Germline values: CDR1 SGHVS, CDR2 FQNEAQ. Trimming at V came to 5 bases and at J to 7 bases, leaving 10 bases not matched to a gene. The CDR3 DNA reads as TGTGCCAGCAGCCCGGGAGGGGGGCCGCTAAATGAGCAGTTCTTC. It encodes CASSPGGGPLNEQFF.

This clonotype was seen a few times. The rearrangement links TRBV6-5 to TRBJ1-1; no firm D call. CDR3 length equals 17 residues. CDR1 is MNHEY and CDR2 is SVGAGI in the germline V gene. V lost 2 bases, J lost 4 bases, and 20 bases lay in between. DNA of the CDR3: TGTGCCAGCAGTTACCAATCTGGACGGCCTAGGACCACTGAAGCTTTCTTT. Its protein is CASSYQSGRPRTTEAFF.

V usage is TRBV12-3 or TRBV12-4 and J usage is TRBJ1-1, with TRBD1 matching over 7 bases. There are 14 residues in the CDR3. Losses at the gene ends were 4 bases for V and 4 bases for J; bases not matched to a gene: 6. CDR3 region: CASSWDSLATEAFF. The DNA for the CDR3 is TGTGCCAGCAGTTGGGACAGCCTGGCCACTGAAGCTTTCTTT.

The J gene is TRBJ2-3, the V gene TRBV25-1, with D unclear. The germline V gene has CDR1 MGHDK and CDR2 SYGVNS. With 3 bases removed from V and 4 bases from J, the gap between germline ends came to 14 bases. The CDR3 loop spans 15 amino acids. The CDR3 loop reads CASSDRVLDADTQYF. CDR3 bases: TGTGCCAGCAGTGACCGTGTATTAGACGCAGATACGCAGTATTTT.

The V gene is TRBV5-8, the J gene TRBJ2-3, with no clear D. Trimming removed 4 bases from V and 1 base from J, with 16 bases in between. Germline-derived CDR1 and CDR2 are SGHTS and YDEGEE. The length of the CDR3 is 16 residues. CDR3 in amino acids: CASSKDLQIGTDTQYF. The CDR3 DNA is TGTGCCAGCAGCAAGGACCTCCAAATAGGCACAGATACGCAGTATTTT.